What follows are 12 T cell receptor beta chains derived from one specimen sequenced in a study of T cell clonality in common variable immunodeficiency. Findings of the study overall: Fewer deletions and N-nucleotide insertions were reportedly seen in common variable immunodeficiency TCR beta sequences.

The protocol was immunoSEQ multiplex PCR, while the TCRdb copy is restricted to in-frame clones and leaves out a portion. Found here are approximately 30,000 clones, no singletons; the ten largest cover around 3.1%. For these receptors, no antigen is known. The sample consisted of peripheral blood mononuclear cells. The receptors here all came from a human donor with common variable immunodeficiency.

This clone was seen a few times. The CDR3 extends 3 residues past the end of the read, so its final part is completed from the germline J gene. The rearrangement joins TRBV5-1 to TRBJ2-5, with 9 nucleotides matching TRBD2. The CDR3 is 19 amino acids. V lost 0 bases to trimming and J lost 4 bases; unmatched junction nucleotides: 16. From germline, CDR1 is SGHRS and CDR2 YFSETQ. Incomplete CDR3 DNA: TGCGCCAGCAGCTTGGGGCGCTTTTTAGCGGGGGATATTCGAGAGACC. Translated: CASSLGRFLAGDIRET. The entire CDR3 reads CASSLGRFLAGDIRETQYF.

The table lists this clone with a few counts. Sequencing ends 3 residues short of the CDR3 end; the germline J gene provides the rest. The genes are TRBV20-1 and TRBJ2-7, with TRBD1 matching over 11 bases. CDR1 is DFQATT, CDR2 SNEGSKA, per germline (reference sequence). The junction had 3 bases not matched to a gene; V was cut back by 4 bases and J by 4 bases. This CDR3 is 13 amino acids long. The CDR3 DNA, read in part, is TGCAGTGCTATAAGGGACAGGGGGTACGAG. Amino acid sequence: CSAIRDRGYE. The complete CDR3 protein is CSAIRDRGYEQYF.

This clone was seen repeatedly, ten times or more. The read finishes 3 residues shy of the CDR3 end, and the germline J gene is used to complete it. The V call is TRBV14, the J call TRBJ2-2; D is perhaps TRBD2 (7 bases). The germline CDR1 and CDR2 sequences are SGHDN and FVKESK. The CDR3 has 14 amino acids. The V end lost 1 base, the J end lost 6 bases, and 9 bases lay between the germline ends. CDR3 amino acids: CASSQGGGAGELFF. The covered CDR3 bases are TGTGCCAGCAGCCAAGGCGGGGGCGCCGGGGAG. The full variable domain, completed using reference TRBV14 and TRBJ2-2, is EAGVTQFPSHSVIEKGQTVTLRCDPISGHDNLYWYRRVMGKEIKFLLHFVKESKQDESGMPNNRFLAERTGGTYSTLKVQPAELEDSGVYFCASSQGGGAGELFFGEGSRLTVL.

This clone has a count of ten or more. The DNA ends 3 residues before the CDR3 does, and the rest of the CDR3 is filled in from the germline J gene. The V gene is TRBV10-3, the J gene TRBJ1-3; D is ambiguous. The CDR3 covers 14 residues. Trimming cost V 7 bases and J 1 base, with 11 bases left between them. Germline assignment: CDR1 ENHRY and CDR2 SYGVKD. This CDR3 is CAIKTEGSGNTIYF. CDR3 DNA, as far as it was read: TGTGCCATCAAGACTGAAGGATCTGGAAACACC.

Comment on this clone: From the germline J gene comes the end of the CDR3, since the read stops 3 residues before it. The chain uses TRBV5-1 and TRBJ2-7, with 9 bases aligning to TRBD1. V dropped 2 bases and J dropped 2; count of bases not matched to a gene: 5. This CDR3 is 15 amino acids long. Looked up from germline, CDR1 is SGHRS and CDR2 is YFSETQ. The covered CDR3 bases are TGCGCCAGCAGCTTTGGGACAGGGAACCCCTACGAG. Amino acids: CASSFGTGNPYE. The full-length CDR3 reads as CASSFGTGNPYEQYF. The full variable domain, in which reference TRBV5-1 and TRBJ2-7 provide the parts outside the CDR3, is KAGVTQTPRYLIKTRGQQVTLSCSPISGHRSVSWYQQTPGQGLQFLFEYFSETQRNKGNFPGRFSGRQFSNSRSEMNVSTLELGDSALYLCASSFGTGNPYEQYFGPGTRLTVT.

This clone has only a few counts. The read ends 3 residues before the CDR3 terminus; that terminus is restored from the germline J gene. The chain couples TRBV6-1 to TRBJ1-2; perhaps TRBD1 as D (5 bases). CDR3 length: 13 residues. V lost 2 bases, J lost 6 bases, and 10 bases lay in between. In germline, CDR1 is MNHNS, CDR2 SASEGT. Partial CDR3 DNA: TGTGCCAGCAGTGAACAGGGATTAGATGGC. It codes for CASSEQGLDG. The full-length CDR3 reads as CASSEQGLDGYTF.

A few counts support this clone. Read sequence stops 3 residues before the CDR3 end, and the germline J gene provides the missing end. The rearrangement joins TRBV30 to TRBJ1-1; 7 bases are a match to TRBD1. The CDR3 totals 16 residues. Germline V lookup: CDR1 GTSNPN, CDR2 SVGIG (reference sequence). With V trimmed by 2 bases and J by 0 bases, 9 bases remained unmatched. CDR3 protein: CAWSIPGTALNTEAFF. CDR3 DNA, as far as it was read: TGTGCCTGGAGTATCCCCGGGACAGCACTGAACACTGAA.

Turning to this clone: The read ends 3 residues shy of where the CDR3 ends; the end is completed using the germline J gene. The V gene is TRBV20-1, the J gene TRBJ2-1; D is possibly TRBD2 (7 bases). Per germline, CDR1 DFQATT and CDR2 SNEGSKA (reference sequence). V lost 1 base, J lost 4 bases, and 14 bases lay in between. This CDR3 has 15 residues. The CDR3 loop is CSARGAGAYYNEQFF. The part of the CDR3 DNA that was read is TGCAGTGCTAGAGGGGCGGGGGCCTATTACAATGAG.

This clone was found a few times. The read gets to within 3 residues of the CDR3 end, and the germline J gene fills in the rest. The chain combines TRBV5-1 with TRBJ2-5, with TRBD2 matching over 9 bases. Germline CDR1 and CDR2: SGHRS and YFSETQ. This CDR3 contains 16 residues. V shed 1 base, J shed 2 bases, and the junction held 6 bases outside the gene matches. Incomplete CDR3 DNA: TGCGCCAGCAGCTTGCGCGGCGGGGGGGGGCAAGAGACC. Translating gives CASSLRGGGGQET. The full CDR3 protein reads CASSLRGGGGQETQYF.

This clone was seen more than once but under ten times. Read coverage stops 3 residues before the CDR3 terminus; the germline J gene supplies the remainder. The chain couples TRBV7-6 to TRBJ2-2; possible D gene TRBD1, 6 bases. CDR3 length: 13 amino acids. Trimming shortened V by 5 bases and J by 6 bases, and 10 bases separated the two germline ends. Per germline, CDR1 SGHVS and CDR2 FNYEAQ. The sequenced CDR3 bases are TGTGCCAGCAGCCAACCAGGGGCCGGGGAG. Translated: CASSQPGAGE. The full CDR3 protein is CASSQPGAGELFF.

This clone was counted many times. The observed sequence ends 3 residues before the CDR3 terminus, with the missing tail filled in from the germline J gene. J is TRBJ2-5 and V is TRBV5-1; the D gene is possibly TRBD1 (6 bases). The CDR3 has 15 amino acids. Trimming took off 4 bases at V and 2 bases at J, with 15 bases between the two ends. Germline CDR1 SGHRS, CDR2 YFSETQ. CDR3 sequence reads: CASSPQQGFQETQYF. Incomplete CDR3 DNA: TGCGCCAGCAGCCCGCAACAGGGATTTCAAGAGACC.

Concerning this clone: The DNA ends 3 residues before the CDR3 does, and the rest of the CDR3 is filled in from the germline J gene. The chain links TRBV7-9 to TRBJ2-6, with a weak D call TRBD1 (6 bases). The CDR3 has 15 amino acids. V shed 8 bases and J shed 4 bases, with 15 bases lying between them. CDR1 is SEHNR, CDR2 FQNEAQ, per germline (reference sequence). CDR3: CASGNRASGANVLTF. CDR3 DNA, as far as it was read: TGTGCCAGCGGGAACAGGGCTTCCGGGGCCAACGTC. Using reference TRBV7-9 and TRBJ2-6 for the parts outside the CDR3, the full variable domain is DTGVSQNPRHKITKRGQNVTFRCDPISEHNRLYWYRQTLGQGPEFLTYFQNEAQLEKSRLLSDRFSAERPKGSFSTLEIQRTEQGDSAMYLCASGNRASGANVLTFGAGSRLTVL.